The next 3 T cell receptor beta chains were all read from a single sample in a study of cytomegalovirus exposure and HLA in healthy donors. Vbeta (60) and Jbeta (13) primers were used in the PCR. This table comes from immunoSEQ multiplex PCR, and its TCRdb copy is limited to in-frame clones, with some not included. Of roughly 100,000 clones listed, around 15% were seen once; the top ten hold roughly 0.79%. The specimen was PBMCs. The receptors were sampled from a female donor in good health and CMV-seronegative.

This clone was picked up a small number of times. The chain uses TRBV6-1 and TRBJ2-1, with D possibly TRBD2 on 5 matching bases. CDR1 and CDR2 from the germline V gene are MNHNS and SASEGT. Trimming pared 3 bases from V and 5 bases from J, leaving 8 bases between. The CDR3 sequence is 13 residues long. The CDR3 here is CASSDWTHNEQFF. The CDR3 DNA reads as TGTGCCAGCAGTGACTGGACTCACAATGAGCAGTTCTTC.

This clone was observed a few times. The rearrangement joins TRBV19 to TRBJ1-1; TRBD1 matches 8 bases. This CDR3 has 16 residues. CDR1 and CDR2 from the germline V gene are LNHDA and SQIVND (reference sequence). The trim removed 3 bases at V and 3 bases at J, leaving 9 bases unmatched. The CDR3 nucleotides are TGTGCCAGTAGTATCCCTCGGACAGGGAGGGACACTGAAGCTTTCTTT. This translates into CASSIPRTGRDTEAFF.

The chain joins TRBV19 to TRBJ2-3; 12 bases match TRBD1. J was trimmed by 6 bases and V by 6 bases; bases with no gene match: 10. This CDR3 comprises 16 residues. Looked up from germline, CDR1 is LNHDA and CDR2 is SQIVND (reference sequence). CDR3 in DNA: TGTGCCAGTAGGAATCCGGGACAGGGGGCTTCGGATACGCAGTATTTT. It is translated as CASRNPGQGASDTQYF.